The next 4 T cell receptor beta chains were all read from a single sample in a study of multiple sclerosis patients with progressive multifocal leukoencephalopathy. Here immunoSEQ multiplex PCR was the method, and the copy in TCRdb shows in-frame clones only, minus some. The sample holds 25,000 to 35,000 clones; roughly 91% are singletons and the top ten take approximately 1.1%. Regarding time point: before natalizumab initiation. Sample: PBMCs. Receptors were obtained from a human donor with multiple sclerosis.

V gene TRBV28 combines with J gene TRBJ2-2; 9 nucleotides match TRBD1. The CDR3 has 16 amino acids. J was trimmed by 2 bases and V by 6 bases; bases with no gene match: 7. Germline V gene lookup returns CDR1 MDHEN and CDR2 SYDVKM. The CDR3 is CASRPRDRANTGELFF. CDR3 nucleotides: TGTGCCAGCAGACCCCGGGACAGGGCTAACACCGGGGAGCTGTTTTTT.

V and J are TRBV19 and TRBJ2-7, with no clear D. Germline CDR1 reads LNHDA; CDR2 reads SQIVND (reference sequence). The V end lost 6 bases, the J end lost 1 base, and 22 bases lay between the germline ends. CDR3 length: 17 residues. The CDR3 here is CASRSIPGPSGSYEQYF. Written as DNA, the CDR3 is TGTGCCAGTAGATCAATCCCAGGCCCGTCCGGATCCTACGAGCAGTACTTC.

CDR3 nucleotides: TGCGCCAGCAGCCCCGGACAGGGGGCGATTAATTCACCCCTCCACTTT. Its translation: CASSPGQGAINSPLHF. The rearrangement joins TRBV5-1 to TRBJ1-6; TRBD1 agrees at 11 bases. Germline V gene data show CDR1 as SGHRS and CDR2 as YFSETQ. V was clipped by 4 bases and J by 6 bases; unmatched bases: 6. This CDR3 region has 16 residues.

The gene calls are TRBV6-5 and TRBJ1-2, with 7 bases aligning to TRBD1. Germline CDR1 reads MNHEY; CDR2 reads SVGAGI. CDR3 length: 13 residues. V dropped 4 bases and J dropped 4; count of bases not matched to a gene: 3. The CDR3 DNA sequence: TGTGCCAGCAGTTCACAGGGGATCTATGGCTACACCTTC. Amino acids: CASSSQGIYGYTF.